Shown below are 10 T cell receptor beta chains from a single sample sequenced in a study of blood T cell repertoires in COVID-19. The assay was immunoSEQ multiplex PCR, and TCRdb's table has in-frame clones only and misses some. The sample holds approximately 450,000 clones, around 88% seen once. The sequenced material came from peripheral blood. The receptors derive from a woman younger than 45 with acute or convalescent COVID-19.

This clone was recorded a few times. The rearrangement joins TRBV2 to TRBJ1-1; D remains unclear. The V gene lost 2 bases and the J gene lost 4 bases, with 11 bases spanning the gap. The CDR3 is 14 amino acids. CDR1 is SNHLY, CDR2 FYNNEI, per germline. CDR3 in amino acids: CASSEFRQATEAFF. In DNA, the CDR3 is TGTGCCAGCAGTGAATTTAGACAAGCCACTGAAGCTTTCTTT.

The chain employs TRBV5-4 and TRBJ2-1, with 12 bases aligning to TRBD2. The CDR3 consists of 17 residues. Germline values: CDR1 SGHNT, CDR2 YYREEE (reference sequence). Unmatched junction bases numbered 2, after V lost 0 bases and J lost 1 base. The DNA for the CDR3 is TGTGCCAGCAGCTTGGGGCTAGCGGGGGGGTCCTACAATGAGCAGTTCTTC. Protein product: CASSLGLAGGSYNEQFF.

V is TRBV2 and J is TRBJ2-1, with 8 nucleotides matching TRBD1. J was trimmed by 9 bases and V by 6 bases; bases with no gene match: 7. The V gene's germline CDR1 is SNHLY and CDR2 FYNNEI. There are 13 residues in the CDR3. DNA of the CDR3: TGTGCCAGCAGGGAGGACAGGGCCGGTGAGCAGTTCTTC. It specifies CASREDRAGEQFF. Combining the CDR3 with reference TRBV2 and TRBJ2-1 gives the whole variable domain EPEVTQTPSHQVTQMGQEVILRCVPISNHLYFYWYRQILGQKVEFLVSFYNNEISEKSEIFDDQFSVERPDGSNFTLKIRSTKLEDSAMYFCASREDRAGEQFFGPGTRLTVL.

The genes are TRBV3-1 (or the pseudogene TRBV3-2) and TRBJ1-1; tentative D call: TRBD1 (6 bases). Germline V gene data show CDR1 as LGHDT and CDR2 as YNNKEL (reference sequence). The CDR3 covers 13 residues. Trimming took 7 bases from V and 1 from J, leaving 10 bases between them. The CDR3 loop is CASTATGNTEAFF. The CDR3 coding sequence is TGTGCCAGCACCGCGACAGGGAACACTGAAGCTTTCTTT.

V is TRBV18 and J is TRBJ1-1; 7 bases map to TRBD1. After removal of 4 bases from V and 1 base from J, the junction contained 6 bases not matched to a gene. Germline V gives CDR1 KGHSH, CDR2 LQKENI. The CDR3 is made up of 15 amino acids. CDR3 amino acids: CASSQKTGSNTEAFF. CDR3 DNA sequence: TGTGCCAGCTCACAAAAGACAGGGTCGAACACTGAAGCTTTCTTT.

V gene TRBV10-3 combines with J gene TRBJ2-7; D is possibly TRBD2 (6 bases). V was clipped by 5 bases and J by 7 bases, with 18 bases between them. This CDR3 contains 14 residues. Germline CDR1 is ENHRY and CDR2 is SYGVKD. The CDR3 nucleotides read TGTGCCATCAGTTACACACCGACTAGAGATGAGCAGTACTTC. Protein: CAISYTPTRDEQYF.

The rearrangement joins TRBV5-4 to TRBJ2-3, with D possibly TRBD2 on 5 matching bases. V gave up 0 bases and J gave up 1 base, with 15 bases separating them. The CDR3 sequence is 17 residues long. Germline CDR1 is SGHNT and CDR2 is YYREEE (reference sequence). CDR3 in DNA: TGTGCCAGCAGCTTGGCCAAAACTAGATTGGGCACAGATACGCAGTATTTT. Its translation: CASSLAKTRLGTDTQYF.

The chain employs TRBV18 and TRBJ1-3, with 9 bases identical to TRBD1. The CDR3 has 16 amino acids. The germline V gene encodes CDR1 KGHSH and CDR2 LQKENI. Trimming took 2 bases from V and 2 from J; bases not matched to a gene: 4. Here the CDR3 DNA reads TGTGCCAGCTCACCAACCGGGACAGGGACTGGAAACACCATATATTTT. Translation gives CASSPTGTGTGNTIYF. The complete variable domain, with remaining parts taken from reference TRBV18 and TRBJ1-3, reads NAGVMQNPRHLVRRRGQEARLRCSPMKGHSHVYWYRQLPEEGLKFMVYLQKENIIDESGMPKERFSAEFPKEGPSILRIQQVVRGDSAAYFCASSPTGTGTGNTIYFGEGSWLTVV.

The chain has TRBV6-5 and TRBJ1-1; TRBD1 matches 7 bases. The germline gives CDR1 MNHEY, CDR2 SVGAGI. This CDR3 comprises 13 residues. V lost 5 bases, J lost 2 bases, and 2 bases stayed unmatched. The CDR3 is CASSRQGNTEAFF. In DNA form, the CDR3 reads TGTGCCAGCAGTCGACAGGGTAACACTGAAGCTTTCTTT.

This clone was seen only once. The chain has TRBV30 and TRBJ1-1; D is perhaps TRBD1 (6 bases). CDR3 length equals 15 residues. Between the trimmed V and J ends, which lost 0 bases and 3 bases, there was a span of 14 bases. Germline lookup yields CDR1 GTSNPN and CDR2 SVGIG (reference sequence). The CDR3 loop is CAWSVDRFGDTEAFF. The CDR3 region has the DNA TGTGCCTGGAGTGTCGACAGGTTTGGGGACACTGAAGCTTTCTTT.